The rows below give T cell receptor beta chains drawn from one sample of a study of cytotoxic CD8 clonotypes in ibrutinib-treated CLL. Assay used: immunoSEQ multiplex PCR; TCRdb lists only in-frame clones, some missing. Of around 16,000 clones in the sample, 65% to 70% are singletons; the top ten hold under 20%. The sample in question was PBMCs, obtained before ibrutinib treatment. Source of these receptors: a human donor with chronic lymphocytic leukemia. The CDR3 runs from the conserved cysteine through the conserved F or W. The D gene is left open where the match is weak. Expanded clones are given a class, and other clones once, few, many or no size at all.

>.|TRBD2|TRBV4-1|TRBJ2-3
TGCGCCAGCAGCCAAGGAAGGACTAGCGCAGGAGATACGCAGTATTTT
CASSQGRTSAGDTQYF
>once|.|TRBV6-1|TRBJ1-1
TGTGCCAGCAGTGAAGACCCGCGTAGTGGTGAAGCTTTCTTT
CASSEDPRSGEAFF
>few|.|TRBV7-2|TRBJ2-1
TGTGCCAGCAGCTTAGCTCAAGACGAGCAGTTCTTC
CASSLAQDEQFF
>.|TRBD1|TRBV9|TRBJ2-7
TGTGCCAGCAGCGTAGGAGACAGGGCGACCTACGAGCAGTACTTC
CASSVGDRATYEQYF
>.|TRBD2|TRBV30|TRBJ2-1
TGTGCCTGGAGTGCCGGGCTAGCGGGTCACAATGAGCAGTTCTTC
CAWSAGLAGHNEQFF
>few|TRBD1|TRBV5-4|TRBJ2-2
TGTGCCAGCAGCTTGTCGACAGGGCACACCGGGGAGCTGTTTTTT
CASSLSTGHTGELFF
>.|.|TRBV7-2|TRBJ2-3
TGTGCCAGCAGCTTTACAGGGCACAGCACAGATACGCAGTATTTT
CASSFTGHSTDTQYF
>once|.|TRBV10-3|TRBJ2-5
TGTGCCATCAGTGATCGTAGCGGCGAAGAGACCCAGTACTTC
CAISDRSGEETQYF
>.|.|TRBV7-2|TRBJ2-3
TGTGCCAGCACCTCGGCTAATACGCAGTATTTT
CASTSANTQYF
>.|TRBD1|TRBV7-2|TRBJ1-2
TGTGCCAGCAGCCCAGGGGGGACCTATGGCTACACCTTC
CASSPGGTYGYTF
>.|.|TRBV15|TRBJ2-5
TGTGCCACCAGCAGAGAAGGGGAGACCCAGTACTTC
CATSREGETQYF
>.|.|TRBV7-3|TRBJ2-1
TGTGCCAGCAGCCGTGGCGGGCAGTCTTACAATGAGCAGTTCTTC
CASSRGGQSYNEQFF
>.|TRBD2|TRBV6-6|TRBJ2-5
TGTGCCAGCAGCCAGCGGGGGGGCCGGGAGACCCAGTACTTC
CASSQRGGRETQYF
>few|TRBD1|TRBV6-5|TRBJ1-2
TGTGCCAGCAGTCTCGGGACAGGATGGGGCTCCACCTTC
CASSLGTGWGSTF
>.|.|TRBV6-4|TRBJ2-2
TGTGCCAGCAGAGGAGATTGGGACACCGGGGAGCTGTTTTTT
CASRGDWDTGELFF
>few|.|TRBV6-5|TRBJ1-2
.
CASSTSTGEYGYTF
>.|TRBD1|TRBV19|TRBJ2-7
TGTGCCAGTTCAACGGTCCGACAGGGGTTCGTGGTGGGGTACGAGCAGTACTTC
CASSTVRQGFVVGYEQYF
>once|TRBD1|TRBV6-4|TRBJ1-2
TGTGCCAGCAGTGTTGGGACAGGCTATGGCTACACCTTC
CASSVGTGYGYTF
>.|.|TRBV7-9|TRBJ2-7
TGTGCCAGCAGCTCGGGACCGCTATACGAGCAGTACTTC
CASSSGPLYEQYF
>.|TRBD1|TRBV19|TRBJ1-3
TGTGCCAGTAGTTACAGGGGGTCGGCTGGAAACACCATATATTTT
CASSYRGSAGNTIYF
>.|.|TRBV14|TRBJ2-1
TGTGCCAGCAGCCGAGGGGCGGGGTATTCCTACAATGAGCAGTTCTTC
CASSRGAGYSYNEQFF
>.|.|TRBV19|TRBJ2-2
TGTGCCAGTAGTACCGCGGACACCGGGGAGCTGTTTTTT
CASSTADTGELFF
>.|TRBD1|TRBV9|TRBJ2-1
TGTGCCAGCAGCGGGGGACAGACCTTGGATGAGCAGTTCTTC
CASSGGQTLDEQFF
>.|.|TRBV4-1|TRBJ1-1
TGCGCCAGCAGCCAACCCTCCCCCTATGATACTGAAGCTTTCTTT
CASSQPSPYDTEAFF
>.|.|TRBV6-1|TRBJ2-5
TGTGCCAGCAGAGGACATCTCCCACAAGAGACCCAGTACTTC
CASRGHLPQETQYF
>few|.|TRBV9|TRBJ1-6
TGTGCCAGCAGCGCACTCCCGGGGAGTTCACCCCTCCACTTT
CASSALPGSSPLHF
>.|.|TRBV18|TRBJ2-7
TGTGCCAGCTCACCTCCGTCCAAGACCTACGAGCAGTACTTC
CASSPPSKTYEQYF
>.|TRBD1|TRBV18|TRBJ2-3
TGTGCCAGCTCAACAACTCAGGGGGGCACAGATACGCAGTATTTT
CASSTTQGGTDTQYF
>.|.|TRBV7-9|TRBJ2-3
TGTGCCAGCAGCCTGGGCACAGATACGCAGTATTTT
CASSLGTDTQYF
>.|TRBD1|TRBV7-6|TRBJ2-2
TGTGCCAGCAGCTTATACCCGCAGGGGGCCGACACCGGGGAGCTGTTTTTT
CASSLYPQGADTGELFF
>.|TRBD1|TRBV19|TRBJ2-2
TGTGCCAGTAGTAATCTACCGGGACAGGACACCGGGGAGCTGTTTTTT
CASSNLPGQDTGELFF
>few|TRBD2|TRBV7-8|TRBJ2-1
TGTGCCAGCAGCAAGACGACTAGCGGGACCTACAATGAGCAGTTCTTC
CASSKTTSGTYNEQFF
>.|TRBD2|TRBV5-4|TRBJ2-4
TGTGCCAGCAGCTTGGCTGGCGGGGGGGCCAAAAACATTCAGTACTTC
CASSLAGGGAKNIQYF
>few|TRBD1|TRBV28|TRBJ1-6
TGTGCCAGCAGTTTATCGTCGTTTGGGACAGGGGGCAGGAATTCACCCCTCCACTTT
CASSLSSFGTGGRNSPLHF
>.|.|TRBV5-5|TRBJ2-7
TGTGCCAGCAGTTTGGACGGATCATACCCCTACGAGCAGTACTTC
CASSLDGSYPYEQYF
>.|.|TRBV5-1|TRBJ1-1
TGCGCCAGCAGCTTCGGGGACATGAACACTGAAGCTTTCTTT
CASSFGDMNTEAFF
>.|.|TRBV15|TRBJ1-4
TGTGCCACCAGCAGAGTACGGAGTGAAAAACTGTTTTTT
CATSRVRSEKLFF
>.|.|TRBV7-9|TRBJ2-6
TGTGCCAGCAGCTTAGGAGGGGGACGCTCTGGGGCCAACGTCCTGACTTTC
CASSLGGGRSGANVLTF
>few|.|TRBV7-9|TRBJ1-1
TGTGCCAGCAGCCAGTCCGCGTCAGGCGAAGCTTTCTTT
CASSQSASGEAFF
>.|TRBD2|TRBV5-1|TRBJ2-1
TGCGCCAGCAGCCCGGGACTAGCGGGGGCGGCGTACAATGAGCAGTTCTTC
CASSPGLAGAAYNEQFF
>.|.|TRBV5-1|TRBJ1-4
TGCGCCAGCAGCGCCCTCCCAGGGGTCAATGAAAAACTGTTTTTT
CASSALPGVNEKLFF
>.|.|TRBV28|TRBJ2-3
TGTGCCAGCAGTTTATGGGGGGGACTCACAGATACGCAGTATTTT
CASSLWGGLTDTQYF
>once|.|TRBV30|TRBJ2-4
TGTGCCTCGATAGACACCCTAGCCAAAAACATTCAGTACTTC
CASIDTLAKNIQYF
>.|TRBD2|TRBV11-3|TRBJ2-5
TGTGCCAGCAGCAAGCGGGGGGGGCGGGAGACCCAGTACTTC
CASSKRGGRETQYF
>.|.|TRBV7-9|TRBJ2-7
TGTGCCGAGGGGCGGACCCCTACCGAGCAGTACTTC
CAEGRTPTEQYF
>.|.|TRBV27|TRBJ2-7
TGTGCCAGCAGTTTCGGTGGGGGGCGAGGATACGAGCAGTACTTC
CASSFGGGRGYEQYF
>.|.|TRBV7-7|TRBJ2-2
TGTGCTAGCAGCCGGACGGTGAACACCGGGGAGCTGTTTTTT
CASSRTVNTGELFF
>.|.|TRBV6-1|TRBJ1-2
TGTGCCAGCAGTGAACTAACCAGGGAACTATATGGCTACACCTTC
CASSELTRELYGYTF
>few|.|TRBV11-2|TRBJ1-1
TGTGCCAGCAGCCCGGGGACGGGGAACACTGAAGCTTTCTTT
CASSPGTGNTEAFF
>.|TRBD1|TRBV18|TRBJ1-3
TGTGCCAGCTCACCGGGACAGGGAAACACCATATATTTT
CASSPGQGNTIYF
>large|.|TRBV6-4|TRBJ2-1
TGTGCCAGCAGTGACTCTTCAGTCAATGAGCAGTTCTTC
CASSDSSVNEQFF
>.|TRBD2|TRBV5-1|TRBJ2-1
TGCGCCAGCAGCTGGAACCCGGGACTAGCGGGGCTCTCCTACAATGAGCAGTTCTTC
CASSWNPGLAGLSYNEQFF
>few|.|TRBV4-1|TRBJ2-3
TGCGCCAGCAGCCAAGATAGCGGCACAGATACGCAGTATTTT
CASSQDSGTDTQYF
>once|.|TRBV9|TRBJ2-7
TGTGCCAGCAGCGTCCACGGGACGGGAACCTACGAGCAGTACTTC
CASSVHGTGTYEQYF
>.|.|TRBV6-1|TRBJ2-7
TGTGCCAGCCAGACAGACCCCTACGAGCAGTACTTC
CASQTDPYEQYF
>.|.|TRBV11-3|TRBJ2-3
TGTGCCAGCAGCTTTAGCGGCACAGATACGCAGTATTTT
CASSFSGTDTQYF